This TCR beta chain emerged from a study of T cell changes during pregnancy in multiple sclerosis. The CDR3 is 16 residues long. The V gene end was trimmed by 7 bases and the J gene end by 4 bases; junction bases not matched to a gene: 11. CDR1 LNHDA and CDR2 SQIVND come from the germline V gene (reference sequence). Clones were sequenced by immunoSEQ multiplex PCR, and TCRdb holds only the in-frame ones, with some missing. This sample has fewer than 40,000 clones, with roughly nine tenths found just once. This receptor was identified in a female donor in good health, enrolled as a control in a pregnancy study. The source material was CD4+ T cells from peripheral blood mononuclear cells, sampled in the second trimester of pregnancy. The chain is built from TRBV19 and TRBJ2-2; 8 bases match TRBD2. CDR3 DNA: TGTGCCAGTACTCGGGGGGGTAGGGGTTTCACCGGGGAGCTGTTTTTT. Amino acids: CASTRGGRGFTGELFF.